The source of this TCR beta chain is a study of vaccination and CD4 T cells after COVID-19. Study results and caveats: Detection of a median roughly 83% of reactive clones in convalescent patients was confined to the period after vaccination.

Treatment here: approximately nine-day PBMC culture with coronavirus spike peptide pools or control peptides (ViraFEST assay). An unexposed donor provided the CD4+ T cells, which were collected before the COVID-19 pandemic (2011-2018). This clonotype was seen more than once but under ten times. The antigen remains undetermined. Sequenced with the Oncomine TCR Beta short-read assay was DNA taken from cultured CD4+ T cells. Each CDR3 protein is one row after TCRdb ran MiXCR on the PCR reads. The data contain some 10,000 distinct CDR3 sequences, around 48% of them singletons. The TCR comes from a human donor in good health. The material sequenced was CD4+ T cells from blood, cultured in vitro.

This CDR3 is CASSFGGLYEQYF. The DNA of the CDR3 is TGTGCCAGCAGCTTCGGCGGTCTCTACGAGCAGTACTTC. The chain couples TRBV7-2 to TRBJ2-7; D is uncertain. The germline V gene has CDR1 SGHTA and CDR2 FQGNSA. Trimming pared 3 bases from V and 3 bases from J, leaving 9 bases between. The CDR3 runs 13 residues.